This T cell receptor beta chain is from a study of blood T cell repertoires in COVID-19. About the study: Researchers got acute and convalescent COVID-19 samples from the United States, Italy and Spain. The analysed material was cDNA or gDNA that came from T cells, B-cell-depleted T cells, or PBMCs.

Authors' analysis steps: It was from reference gene primer amplification that nucleated cell counts were estimated. Sequenced by immunoSEQ multiplex PCR; TCRdb stores in-frame clones only, minus some. V and J calls and clone size are as listed in that table; D and trimming were resolved from the DNA. The sample has about 140,000 clones, 76% seen once. This CDR3 has 13 residues. The germline V gene has CDR1 MNHEY and CDR2 SVGAGI. V was pared by 6 bases and J by 1 base, with 7 bases between. The rearrangement links TRBV6-5 to TRBJ1-5; D is unclear. The sample comprised peripheral blood. This clonotype was obtained from a woman of 80 years or more with active or convalescent COVID-19. Written as DNA, the CDR3 is TGTGCCAGCAGCAGGTACAGCAATCAGCCCCAGCATTTT. It translates to CASSRYSNQPQHF.